This TCR beta chain is from a study of PD-1 blockade in classical Hodgkin lymphoma. With regard to this clone: Its antigen remains unknown.

The trim removed 7 bases at V and 1 base at J, leaving 8 bases unmatched. The CDR3 extends over 16 amino acids. Looked up from germline, CDR1 is SNHLY and CDR2 is FYNNEI. As to time point: cycle 4 day 1 (C4D1), after more than 5 weeks of nivolumab. Relapses following autologous stem cell transplantation were seen in all patients, with brentuximab vedotin exposure varying. Thawed PBMCs yielded CD4+ T cells through magnetic negative selection. Broader study findings: While CD8+ TCR diversity did not rise significantly by C4D1, CD4+ TCR diversity did. Exclusion was the outcome for patients who began nivolumab under 1 year after ASCT.

The table came from immunoSEQ multiplex PCR; TCRdb's copy has only in-frame clones and leaves some out. This table holds about 4,800 clones, around 80% found once. The sequences come from CD4+ T cells from blood, collected before the fourth cycle of nivolumab. The TCR sequence derives from a human donor with classical Hodgkin lymphoma. The chain uses TRBV2 and TRBJ2-5, with TRBD2 matching 11 bases. As DNA, the CDR3 is TGTGCCAGCAAGTTGACTAGCGGGGCCATCCAAGAGACCCAGTACTTC. Encoded protein: CASKLTSGAIQETQYF.